The next 23 T cell receptor beta chains were all read from a single sample in a study of tissue T cells after allogeneic stem cell transplantation. As to time point: mouse harvest day 14 after allogeneic transplant. The graft held 10^6 splenic CD5+ T cells and 10^7 T-cell-depleted bone marrow cells. Measured with immunoSEQ multiplex PCR; TCRdb has only the in-frame clones, and not every one. The sample carries about 4,400 clones, around half recorded once. Sequencing input: lymph node tissue. All receptors come from a female BALB/c mouse given C57BL/6 T cells with graft-versus-host disease after an allogeneic hematopoietic cell transplant.

By its share, this clone is large (0.1 to 1%). Any gene name here is a mouse gene name. The read falls 1 residue short of the CDR3 end, and the missing part is taken from the germline J gene. The chain employs TRBV12-2 and TRBJ2-1, with 10 bases matching TRBD1. The germline CDR1 and CDR2 sequences are SGHLS and HYDKME. The V and J ends lost 3 bases and 5 bases, in that order; junction bases with no gene match: 3. CDR3 length equals 14 residues. The DNA read from the CDR3 is TGTGCCAGCTCTGCCGGGACAGGGGATGCTGAGCAGTTC. It codes for CASSAGTGDAEQF. From start to end, the CDR3 is CASSAGTGDAEQFF.

This clone is deemed large. These gene names are mouse names. The CDR3 end lies 1 residue beyond the end of the read and is filled in from the germline J gene. The chain combines TRBV13-3 with TRBJ1-4; unclear D gene. The ends were cut back, 2 bases at V and 5 bases at J, with 10 bases in the middle. Germline-derived CDR1 and CDR2 are NNHDY and SYVADS. There are 14 residues in the CDR3. The CDR3: CASSERHTNERLFF. The CDR3 bases that were read are TGTGCCAGCAGTGAGCGACATACGAACGAAAGATTATTT. The full variable domain, its missing parts supplied by reference TRBV13-3 and TRBJ1-4, is EAAVTQSPRSKVAVTGGKVTLSCHQTNNHDYMYWYRQDTGHGLRLIHYSYVADSTEKGDIPDGYKASRPSQENFSLILELASLSQTAVYFCASSERHTNERLFFGHGTKLSVL.

By its share, this clone is medium-sized. These gene names are mouse names. The CDR3 extends 1 residue past the end of the read, so its final part is completed from the germline J gene. V and J are TRBV19 and TRBJ2-7; no firm D call. The germline CDR1 and CDR2 sequences are FNHDT and SITEND (reference sequence). The CDR3 sequence is 11 residues long. V was clipped by 5 bases and J by 4 bases, with 7 bases between them. CDR3: CASRKQYEQYF. Incomplete CDR3 DNA: TGTGCCAGCAGAAAACAATATGAACAGTAC.

Comment on this clone: Any gene name here is a mouse gene name. The sequenced fragment ends 1 residue before the CDR3 boundary, so the rest is inferred from the germline J gene. This sequence joins TRBV26 and TRBJ2-4; D not certain. This CDR3 comprises 13 residues. Germline V gene sequence: CDR1 KGHPV, CDR2 FQNQEV (reference sequence). V was trimmed by 6 bases and J by 0 bases, leaving 7 bases between them. The CDR3 is CASSKGSQNTLYF. The covered CDR3 bases are TGTGCCAGCAGCAAGGGAAGTCAAAACACCTTGTAC.

Turning to this clone: Gene names are mouse gene names. Coverage ceases 1 residue before the CDR3 finishes, and the germline J gene fills in the end. J is TRBJ1-3 and V is TRBV13-3, with D perhaps TRBD1 (6 bases). Germline V gene lookup returns CDR1 NNHDY and CDR2 SYVADS. This CDR3 comprises 15 residues. Trimming took off 2 bases at V and 0 bases at J, with 9 bases between the two ends. The CDR3 bases that were read are TGTGCCAGCAGTGACAGGGGCCTTTCTGGAAATACGCTCTAT. Protein: CASSDRGLSGNTLY. The full CDR3 reads CASSDRGLSGNTLYF.

Turning to this clone: Mouse gene names and germline throughout. The CDR3 end is not reached by the read, which stops 1 residue before it; the germline J gene fills it in. The gene calls are TRBV29 and TRBJ1-1; possible D gene TRBD1, 6 bases. The V and J ends lost 5 bases and 3 bases respectively, with 10 bases between them. Germline V CDR1 and CDR2: MSHET, SYDVDS. This CDR3 contains 13 residues. The sequenced CDR3 bases are TGTGCTAGCAGTCCGGGACAACACACAGAAGTCTTC. It codes for CASSPGQHTEVF. The full CDR3 protein is CASSPGQHTEVFF.

Note on this clone: One end of the junction is discordant with germline, which a read error may explain. Each gene name is a mouse one. The sequence runs out 1 residue before the end of the CDR3; the remainder is reconstructed from the germline J gene. This specimen includes other DNA sequences encoding the same CDR3. The chain carries TRBV26 and TRBJ1-3, with 9 bases matching TRBD1. The CDR3 has 14 amino acids. Looked up from germline, CDR1 is KGHPV and CDR2 is FQNQEV (reference sequence). CDR3 in amino acids: CASSRTGDGNTLYF. The sequenced CDR3 bases are TGCGCCAGCAGTCGGACAGGGGATGGAAATACGCTCTAT.

On this clone: Mouse germline and gene names are used. The CDR3 end falls 1 residue outside the read, so it is completed with the germline J gene. The rearrangement joins TRBV19 to TRBJ1-5; TRBD1 might be the D (6 bases). CDR1 is FNHDT, CDR2 SITEND, per germline (reference sequence). V was clipped by 2 bases and J by 4 bases, with 10 bases between them. This CDR3 region has 14 residues. The CDR3 is CASSIAGANQAPLF. CDR3 DNA, as far as it was read: TGTGCCAGCAGTATCGCAGGGGCGAACCAGGCTCCGCTT.

With regard to this clone: Gene names and germline refer to mouse. The read finishes 1 residue shy of the CDR3 end, and the germline J gene is used to complete it. The rearrangement links TRBV19 to TRBJ1-1, with a possible D match to TRBD1 (5 bases). Trimming pared 5 bases from V and 3 bases from J, leaving 11 bases between. This CDR3 has 13 amino acids. In germline, CDR1 is FNHDT, CDR2 SITEND (reference sequence). This chain's CDR3 is CASSPDRDTEVFF. Incomplete CDR3 DNA: TGTGCCAGCAGCCCTGACAGAGACACAGAAGTCTTC.

The sample holds a few counts of this clone. Genes here carry mouse names. The DNA ends 1 residue before the CDR3 does, and the rest of the CDR3 is filled in from the germline J gene. V usage is TRBV3 and J usage is TRBJ2-7, with TRBD2 identical over 9 bases. V lost 5 bases, J lost 4 bases, and 6 bases stayed unmatched. This CDR3 spans 14 amino acids. CDR1 is SNHLY and CDR2 is FYNGKV in the germline V gene (reference sequence). The CDR3 sequence: CASSPLDWGYEQYF. The CDR3 DNA, read in part, is TGTGCCAGCAGCCCCTTGGACTGGGGATATGAACAGTAC.

This clone was seen only once. Any gene name here is a mouse gene name. The read comes to an end 1 residue before the CDR3 does, leaving the germline J gene to fill in the end. The gene calls are TRBV3 and TRBJ1-1, with unresolved D. V lost 2 bases and J 1 base, leaving 5 bases between the germline ends. Per germline, CDR1 SNHLY and CDR2 FYNGKV (reference sequence). The CDR3 runs to 13 residues. The CDR3 reads CASSLRVNTEVFF. The sequenced CDR3 bases are TGTGCCAGCAGCTTAAGGGTAAACACAGAAGTCTTC.

For this clone: These gene names are mouse names. The read gets to within 1 residue of the CDR3 end, and the germline J gene fills in the rest. The chain employs TRBV20 and TRBJ2-1, with TRBD2 matching over 11 bases. There are 14 residues in the CDR3. The germline CDR1 and CDR2 sequences are GFQATS and STVNSAI. Unmatched junction bases numbered 5, after V lost 3 bases and J lost 7 bases. Incomplete CDR3 DNA: TGTGGTGCTAGACTGGGGGGGCAGAGGGCTGAGCAGTTC. Residues: CGARLGGQRAEQF. The entire CDR3 is CGARLGGQRAEQFF.

Details on this clone: Germline and genes: mouse. The read comes to an end 1 residue before the CDR3 does, leaving the germline J gene to fill in the end. This chain joins TRBV16 and TRBJ1-1; D may be TRBD1 (5 bases). The V end was cut by 0 bases, the J end by 1 base, with 6 bases between. From germline, CDR1 is SGHSA and CDR2 FRNQAP. The CDR3 spans 14 residues. The part of the CDR3 DNA that was read is TGTGCAAGCAGCTTAGAGGGGGTAAACACAGAAGTCTTC. It specifies CASSLEGVNTEVF. Given in full, the CDR3 is CASSLEGVNTEVFF. Complete variable domain (other parts from reference TRBV16 and TRBJ1-1): NAGVIQTPRHKVTGKGQEATLWCEPISGHSAVFWYRQTIVQGLEFLTYFRNQAPIDDSGMPKERFSAQMPNQSHSTLKIQSTQPQDSAVYLCASSLEGVNTEVFFGKGTRLTVV.

This clone showed up just a few times. Gene names refer to mouse genes. The CDR3 extends 1 residue past the end of the read, so its final part is completed from the germline J gene. The rearrangement uses TRBV23 and TRBJ2-3; TRBD2 was called by the table and not checked on the DNA. CDR1 is KGHTA, CDR2 FQNQQP, per germline. CDR3 size: 15 residues. The CDR3 DNA, read in part, is TGCTCCAGCAGTCAAGCACTGGGGGGGCGGGAAACGCTGTAT. Protein sequence: CSSSQALGGRETLY. The full-length CDR3 reads as CSSSQALGGRETLYF.

On this clone itself: Germline and genes: mouse. The CDR3 end is not reached by the read, which stops 1 residue before it; the germline J gene fills it in. The chain uses TRBV13-3 and TRBJ1-1; D is unclear. Trimming took off 7 bases at V and 0 bases at J, with 7 bases between the two ends. The length of the CDR3 is 12 residues. Germline V CDR1 and CDR2: NNHDY, SYVADS. The CDR3 loop is CASGQANTEVFF. The sequenced part of the CDR3 DNA is TGTGCCAGCGGGCAAGCAAACACAGAAGTCTTC.

This clone appeared a few times. The listed genes are named as in mouse. The read is 1 residue too short to cover the CDR3 end, so that end is filled in from the germline J gene. The V gene is TRBV12-2, the J gene TRBJ2-3; D is unresolved. This CDR3 is 13 amino acids long. Germline-derived CDR1 and CDR2 are SGHLS and HYDKME. The V and J ends lost 2 bases and 0 bases respectively, with 5 bases between them. The CDR3: CASSPSSAETLYF. The DNA read from the CDR3 is TGTGCCAGCTCTCCGTCTAGTGCAGAAACGCTGTAT.

With regard to this clone: The listed genes are named as in mouse. Incomplete CDR3 DNA: TGTGCCAGCTCTCTGACTTATGAACAGTAC. Encoded protein: CASSLTYEQY. The whole CDR3 sequence reads CASSLTYEQYF. This sequence joins TRBV12-1 and TRBJ2-7; D is ambiguous. The CDR3 extends 1 residue past the end of the read, so its final part is completed from the germline J gene. V was shortened by 1 base and J by 4 bases, with 4 bases between the two germline ends. CDR3 size: 11 residues. The germline V gene encodes CDR1 SGHSN and CDR2 HYEKVE. The entire variable domain, with the rest obtained from reference TRBV12-1 and TRBJ2-7, is as follows: DSGVVQSPRHIIKEKGGRSVLTCIPISGHSNVVWYQQTLGKELKFLIQHYEKVERDKGFLPSRFSVQQFDDYHSEMNMSALELEDSAMYFCASSLTYEQYFGPGTRLTVL.

This clone has a handful of counts. Gene names and germline refer to mouse. The read comes to an end 1 residue before the CDR3 does, leaving the germline J gene to fill in the end. The chain couples TRBV26 to TRBJ1-3, with D possibly matching TRBD1 (6 bases). Trimming cost V 6 bases and J 0 bases, with 9 bases left between them. This CDR3 is 14 amino acids long. CDR1 is KGHPV, CDR2 FQNQEV, per germline (reference sequence). The CDR3: CASSRDTSGNTLYF. CDR3 bases read: TGTGCCAGCAGCCGGGACACTTCTGGAAATACGCTCTAT.

About this clone: Gene names are the mouse ones. Read coverage stops 1 residue before the CDR3 terminus; the germline J gene supplies the remainder. The chain combines TRBV3 with TRBJ1-1; D gene unclear. Germline values: CDR1 SNHLY, CDR2 FYNGKV (reference sequence). V lost 2 bases and J lost 5, with 6 bases in between. There are 12 residues in the CDR3. Partial CDR3 DNA: TGTGCCAGCAGCTTAATGGGAACAGAAGTCTTC. Translation: CASSLMGTEVF. The entire CDR3 reads CASSLMGTEVFF.

In regard to this clone: All gene names here are mouse names. Read sequence stops 1 residue before the CDR3 end, and the germline J gene provides the missing end. The rearrangement uses TRBV13-3 and TRBJ1-2; D is perhaps TRBD1 (5 bases). Per germline, CDR1 NNHDY and CDR2 SYVADS. CDR3 length: 15 amino acids. Trimming removed 1 base at V and 0 bases at J, with 10 bases between. CDR3 residues: CASSDPRAANSDYTF. Incomplete CDR3 DNA: TGTGCCAGCAGTGATCCCAGGGCCGCAAACTCCGACTACACC.

In the case of this clone: Gene names follow the mouse nomenclature. With the read ending 1 residue before the CDR3 end, the germline J gene is used to fill in that end. The V gene is TRBV26, the J gene TRBJ2-5; 10 nucleotides match TRBD1. This CDR3 has 13 residues. The V and J ends lost 4 bases and 6 bases, in that order; junction bases with no gene match: 1. Germline lookup yields CDR1 KGHPV and CDR2 FQNQEV (reference sequence). CDR3 sequence reads: CASSRQGADTQYF. CDR3 bases read: TGTGCCAGCAGTCGACAGGGGGCGGACACCCAGTAC.

Worth noting for this clone: Gene and germline names: mouse. The read ends 1 residue before the CDR3 terminus; that terminus is restored from the germline J gene. The chain carries TRBV15 and TRBJ1-4; D unresolved. The CDR3 consists of 15 residues. CDR1 and CDR2 (germline): SGHND, FRSKSL. With 2 bases removed from V and 0 bases from J, the gap between germline ends came to 7 bases. Here the CDR3 reads CASSLRVISNERLFF. The CDR3 DNA, read in part, is TGTGCCAGCAGTTTACGGGTTATTTCCAACGAAAGATTATTT.

In the case of this clone: Here the gene names and germline are mouse. The read terminates 1 residue before the CDR3 end, so the remaining end is supplied by the germline J gene. The chain carries TRBV15 and TRBJ2-1, with 7 bases fitting TRBD2. This CDR3 region has 15 residues. Germline values: CDR1 SGHND, CDR2 FRSKSL. V dropped 2 bases and J dropped 1; count of bases not matched to a gene: 2. The sequenced CDR3 bases are TGTGCCAGCAGTTTACGACTGGGAAACTATGCTGAGCAGTTC. This translates into CASSLRLGNYAEQF. The entire CDR3 reads CASSLRLGNYAEQFF.